The entry below describes one T cell receptor beta chain. As yet, its antigen is unknown. The sample belongs to a study of T cell therapy after organ transplantation. About the research overall: About 85% of the ten patients were clinical responders.

Clones were read by immunoSEQ multiplex PCR, and TCRdb kept only the in-frame ones, dropping some. The table shows about 1,000 clones, with approximately 68% occurring only once. Study results and caveats: Nonresponders had marked pretherapy clonal expansions and little post-therapy change.

Trimming shortened V by 2 bases and J by 3 bases, and 17 bases separated the two germline ends. This CDR3 spans 17 amino acids. Germline CDR1 MNHEY, CDR2 SMNVEV (reference sequence). The time point here: 4-8 weeks after completion of therapy. The TCR comes from a human patient who had received a solid organ transplant and had CMV disease. Some T cells may arise from the graft donor. The V and J genes are TRBV27 and TRBJ1-5; maybe TRBD1 (5 bases). This material consisted of CD8+ T cells from blood, taken after autologous CMV-specific T cell therapy. CDR3 bases: TGTGCCAGCAGTTTAGTCACCCCAGGGTCTATCAATCAGCCCCAGCATTTT. Its protein product is CASSLVTPGSINQPQHF.